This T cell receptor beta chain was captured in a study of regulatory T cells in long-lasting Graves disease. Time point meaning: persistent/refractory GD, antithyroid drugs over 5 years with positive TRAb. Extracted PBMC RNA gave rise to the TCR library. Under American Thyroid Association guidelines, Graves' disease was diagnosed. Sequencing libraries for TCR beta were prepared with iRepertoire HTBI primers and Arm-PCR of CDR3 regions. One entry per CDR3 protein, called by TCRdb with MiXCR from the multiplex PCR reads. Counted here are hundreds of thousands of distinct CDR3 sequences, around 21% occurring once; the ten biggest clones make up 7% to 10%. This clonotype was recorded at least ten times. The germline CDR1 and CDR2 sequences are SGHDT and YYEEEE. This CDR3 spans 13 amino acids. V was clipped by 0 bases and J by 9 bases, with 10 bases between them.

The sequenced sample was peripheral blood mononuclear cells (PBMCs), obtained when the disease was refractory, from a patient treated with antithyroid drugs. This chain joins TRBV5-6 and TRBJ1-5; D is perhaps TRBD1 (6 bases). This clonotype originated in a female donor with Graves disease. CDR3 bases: TGTGCCAGCAGCTTGGGGGGGCTTGGGCCCCAGCATTTT. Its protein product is CASSLGGLGPQHF.